This T cell receptor (beta chain) was captured in a study of CD8 T cells in Susac syndrome. Across the study: The sequenced Susac syndrome patients comprised 5 or 6 with active disease and eight in remission.

Reverse transcription of roughly 0.45 to 1 ug RNA used random hexamers. One entry per CDR3 protein results from TCRdb running MiXCR on the immunoSEQ multiplex PCR reads. The table shows tens of thousands of distinct CDR3 sequences, with less than 95% occurring only once. The patients with Susac syndrome satisfied recently defined diagnostic criteria for either definite or probable disease. Source material: CD8+ T cells from PBMCs. The TCR comes from a human donor with Susac syndrome.

The CDR3 DNA sequence: TGTGCCAGCAGCTTGGGCAGGGGCACAGATACGCAGTATTTT. Its translation: CASSLGRGTDTQYF. The rearrangement joins TRBV5-4 to TRBJ2-3, with D possibly TRBD1 on 5 matching bases. The CDR3 is 14 amino acids. In germline, CDR1 is SGHNT, CDR2 YYREEE (reference sequence). The ends were cut back, 0 bases at V and 1 base at J, with 6 bases in the middle.